The clone carrying this T cell receptor beta chain came up a few times. Its matching antigen is unknown. These data originate in a study of T-cell memory formation after mild COVID-19. Study details: The two donors had largely donor-specific TCR clusters. Study-wide findings and caveats: Cross-reactive memory appears to have joined, as suggested by some responding clones showing up in pre-infection memory.

TCRdb re-derived calls from the 5' RACE reads in MiXCR, one entry per CDR3 protein. The sample lists over 70,000 distinct CDR3 sequences, less than 15% occurring once. The receptor was isolated from a man younger than 35 who had mild COVID-19 (a few samples of this study predate the infection). Cell type and time point are not known. Sequenced material: PBMCs or a T cell subset sorted from them (not recorded which).

Here the CDR3 DNA reads TGTGCCAGCAGCTTAGTCCCAGGGTATAACGACGAGCAGTACTTC. This encodes CASSLVPGYNDEQYF. The rearrangement links TRBV7-9 to TRBJ2-7; D might be TRBD1 (5 bases). CDR3 length equals 15 residues. The germline CDR1 and CDR2 sequences are SEHNR and FQNEAQ (reference sequence). V lost 1 base to trimming and J lost 5 bases, with 15 bases between them.